The 25 T cell receptor beta chains reported below all come from one sample, sequenced in a study of CXCR3-negative and CXCR3-positive naive CD8 T cells. The method, 5' RACE with UMI labels, was used to prepare the TRB cDNA libraries. One entry per CDR3 protein, without DNA, is what TCRdb gives after re-calling the 5' RACE reads. The table lists roughly 3,100 distinct CDR3 sequences, with 2% to 2.5% in the top ten. The sample comprised naive CXCR3- CD8+ T cells from blood. Subset described: CD45RO-CCR7+CD27+CD95- naive CD8+ T cells lacking CXCR3 (TNR3-). The source of these receptors is a human donor in good health. Some clones in this sample may be carry-over from other donors' samples.

The gene calls are TRBV5-6 and TRBJ2-7; absent DNA, TCRdb's TRBD1 call cannot be checked. Germline CDR1 SGHDT, CDR2 YYEEEE. The CDR3 spans 17 residues. The CDR3: CASSLAAQGAKTYEQYF.

This clonotype is identified as medium-sized (0.01 to 0.1%) from frequency. The CDR3 region is CSVVEGPDTQYF. The V gene is TRBV29-1, the J gene TRBJ2-3. The CDR3 is 12 residues long. Germline V gene lookup returns CDR1 SQVTM and CDR2 ANQGSEA.

This clonotype is deemed medium-sized by its frequency. This chain connects TRBV6-5 to TRBJ2-7. CDR3 size: 16 residues. Per germline, CDR1 MNHEY and CDR2 SVGAGI. CDR3 amino acids: CASSYSAGPQTYEQYF.

This clonotype is labeled medium-sized (0.01 to 0.1%) based on frequency. The chain couples TRBV29-1 to TRBJ1-4; lacking DNA, the TRBD1 call made by TCRdb goes unchecked. This CDR3 region has 15 residues. The germline V gene encodes CDR1 SQVTM and CDR2 ANQGSEA. CDR3 residues: CSVEDRDRVDGKLFF.

This clonotype is classed as medium-sized by frequency. The rearrangement uses TRBV9 and TRBJ1-2; TCRdb reports TRBD1, a call that lacks DNA to check it against. The CDR3 is 18 amino acids. Germline lookup yields CDR1 SGDLS and CDR2 YYNGEE. CDR3 region: CASSVGGQGRLSNYGYTF. The whole variable domain, remainder taken from reference TRBV9 and TRBJ1-2, is DSGVTQTPKHLITATGQRVTLRCSPRSGDLSVYWYQQSLDQGLQFLIQYYNGEERAKGNILERFSAQQFPDLHSELNLSSLELGDSALYFCASSVGGQGRLSNYGYTFGSGTRLTVV.

V gene TRBV3-1 combines with J gene TRBJ2-1; TCRdb returns TRBD2, unconfirmable since there is no DNA. This CDR3 contains 15 residues. Germline lookup yields CDR1 LGHDT and CDR2 YNNKEL (reference sequence). The CDR3 is CASSQLAGGYNEQFF.

By frequency, this clonotype is medium-sized. V is TRBV7-8 and J is TRBJ2-1; TCRdb's D call, TRBD2, is unchecked because there is no DNA. Germline V gives CDR1 SGHVS, CDR2 FQNEAQ. This CDR3 is 16 amino acids long. The CDR3 spells CASSFSLAPGGNEQFF.

Judged by frequency, this clonotype is medium-sized. The CDR3 spells CASSYSSGQPQHF. This chain links TRBV6-5 with TRBJ1-5. The CDR3 sequence is 13 residues long. Germline V CDR1 and CDR2: MNHEY, SVGAGI.

Judged by frequency, this clonotype is medium-sized. This chain links TRBV7-2 with TRBJ2-7. Germline V gives CDR1 SGHTA, CDR2 FQGNSA. CDR3 size: 14 residues. This CDR3 is CASSIGGISYEQYF.

In terms of frequency, this clonotype is medium-sized (0.01 to 0.1%). The V call is TRBV4-3, the J call TRBJ1-1. The CDR3 has 21 residues. Germline CDR1 and CDR2: LGHNA and YSLEER. CDR3 loop: CASSQDLWGTRTLGLNTEAFF.

The chain carries TRBV2 and TRBJ2-3; TCRdb proposes TRBD1, but this gene call is untestable without DNA. CDR1 is SNHLY and CDR2 is FYNNEI in the germline V gene. This CDR3 contains 16 residues. CDR3 in amino acids: CASSTRTGGSTDTQYF.

By frequency, this clonotype is medium-sized. The CDR3 sequence is CASTESGGTRRETQYF. This sequence joins TRBV12-3 or TRBV12-4 and TRBJ2-5; without DNA, the TCRdb call of TRBD1 cannot be checked. The CDR3 spans 16 residues.

This chain uses TRBV4-1 with TRBJ1-2. The CDR3 covers 14 residues. CDR1 is MGHRA, CDR2 YSYEKL, per germline. Here the CDR3 reads CASSQGTSDYGYTF.

This rearrangement joins TRBV29-1 to TRBJ2-3; as DNA is missing, the TRBD2 call by TCRdb cannot be tested. Germline loops: CDR1 SQVTM, CDR2 ANQGSEA. The CDR3 runs to 13 residues. CDR3 sequence: CSVSWGESDTQYF.

The V call is TRBV7-2, the J call TRBJ1-1. The CDR3 sequence is 14 residues long. Germline V gene lookup returns CDR1 SGHTA and CDR2 FQGNSA. This CDR3 is CASSLEPGWTEAFF.

The chain links TRBV14 to TRBJ2-5. Germline values: CDR1 SGHDN, CDR2 FVKESK. This CDR3 is 15 amino acids long. The CDR3 sequence: CASSASTELQETQYF. Drawing the rest from reference TRBV14 and TRBJ2-5, the complete variable domain is EAGVTQFPSHSVIEKGQTVTLRCDPISGHDNLYWYRRVMGKEIKFLLHFVKESKQDESGMPNNRFLAERTGGTYSTLKVQPAELEDSGVYFCASSASTELQETQYFGPGTRLLVL.

The J gene is TRBJ2-7, the V gene TRBV4-3; TCRdb proposes TRBD1, but this gene call is untestable without DNA. Germline V lookup: CDR1 LGHNA, CDR2 YSLEER. The CDR3 covers 17 residues. The CDR3: CASSQDSGRSPLGEQYF.

According to its frequency, this clonotype is medium-sized (0.01 to 0.1%). This sequence joins TRBV29-1 and TRBJ1-2. This CDR3 is 13 amino acids long. Germline-derived CDR1 and CDR2 are SQVTM and ANQGSEA. The CDR3 sequence is CSGYGGVNYGYTF.

This clonotype ranks as medium-sized (0.01 to 0.1%) in terms of frequency. This chain joins TRBV5-4 and TRBJ2-7; lacking DNA, the TRBD1 call made by TCRdb goes unchecked. CDR3 length equals 13 residues. Germline CDR1 SGHNT, CDR2 YYREEE (reference sequence). CDR3 in amino acids: CASSVGTHYEQYF.

This clonotype is deemed medium-sized by its frequency. The rearrangement links TRBV29-1 to TRBJ1-1. Germline values: CDR1 SQVTM, CDR2 ANQGSEA. This CDR3 region has 13 residues. Here the CDR3 reads CSVEDMGKPEAFF. Supplemented by reference TRBV29-1 and TRBJ1-1, the full variable domain reads SAVISQKPSRDICQRGTSLTIQCQVDSQVTMMFWYRQQPGQSLTLIATANQGSEATYESGFVIDKFPISRPNLTFSTLTVSNMSPEDSSIYLCSVEDMGKPEAFFGQGTRLTVV.

This clonotype is medium-sized by frequency. The J gene is TRBJ1-5, the V gene TRBV6-2 or TRBV6-3. Germline V CDR1 and CDR2: MNHEY, SVGEGT. The CDR3 runs 18 residues. The CDR3 protein is CASRKEDALGISNQPQHF.

This clonotype shows up as medium-sized (0.01 to 0.1%) by frequency. The chain uses TRBV29-1 and TRBJ1-1. Germline V lookup: CDR1 SQVTM, CDR2 ANQGSEA. The CDR3 has 12 amino acids. The CDR3: CSVESVNTEAFF. Combining the CDR3 with reference TRBV29-1 and TRBJ1-1 gives the whole variable domain SAVISQKPSRDICQRGTSLTIQCQVDSQVTMMFWYRQQPGQSLTLIATANQGSEATYESGFVIDKFPISRPNLTFSTLTVSNMSPEDSSIYLCSVESVNTEAFFGQGTRLTVV.

This clonotype is classed as medium-sized by frequency. The chain links TRBV5-1 to TRBJ2-3; no DNA is available, so the TRBD1 call from TCRdb remains unchecked. The CDR3 sequence is 15 residues long. CDR1 and CDR2 (germline): SGHRS, YFSETQ. The CDR3 region is CASSFEIGATDTQYF.

CDR3 sequence: CSATEGGNQPQHF. V usage is TRBV29-1 and J usage is TRBJ1-5; TCRdb gives TRBD1 as the D gene, but with no DNA this cannot be confirmed. Germline V CDR1 and CDR2: SQVTM, ANQGSEA. The CDR3 has 13 amino acids.

By frequency, this clonotype registers medium-sized. The chain combines TRBV19 with TRBJ1-1; as DNA is missing, the TRBD1 call by TCRdb cannot be tested. The CDR3 is 14 residues long. Germline V gene data show CDR1 as LNHDA and CDR2 as SQIVND (reference sequence). Here the CDR3 reads CASSIEGTNTEAFF.